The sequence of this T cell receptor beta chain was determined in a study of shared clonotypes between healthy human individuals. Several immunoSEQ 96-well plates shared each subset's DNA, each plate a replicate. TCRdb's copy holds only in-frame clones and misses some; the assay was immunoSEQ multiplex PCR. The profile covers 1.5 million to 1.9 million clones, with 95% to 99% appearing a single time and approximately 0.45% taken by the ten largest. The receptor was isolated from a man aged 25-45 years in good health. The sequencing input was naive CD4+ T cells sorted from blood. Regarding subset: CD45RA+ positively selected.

The CDR3 protein is CASSLVGRAPKEETQYF. The CDR3 DNA sequence: TGTGCCAGCAGCTTAGTCGGCAGGGCGCCAAAGGAAGAGACCCAGTACTTC. This chain links TRBV7-8 with TRBJ2-5; a weak D match, TRBD1 (5 bases). V dropped 1 base and J dropped 3 bases, with 18 bases sitting between them. This CDR3 comprises 17 residues. Germline CDR1 reads SGHVS; CDR2 reads FQNEAQ.